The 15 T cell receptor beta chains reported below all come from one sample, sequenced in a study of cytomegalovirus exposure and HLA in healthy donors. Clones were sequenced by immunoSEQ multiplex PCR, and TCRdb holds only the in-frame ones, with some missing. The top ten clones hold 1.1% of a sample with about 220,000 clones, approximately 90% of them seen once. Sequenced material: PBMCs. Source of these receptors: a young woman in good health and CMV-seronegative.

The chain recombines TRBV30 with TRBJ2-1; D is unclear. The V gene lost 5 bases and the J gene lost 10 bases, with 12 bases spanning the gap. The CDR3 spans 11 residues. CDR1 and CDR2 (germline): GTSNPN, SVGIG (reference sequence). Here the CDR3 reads CAWQLAGEQFF. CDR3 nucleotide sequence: TGTGCCTGGCAGCTTGCCGGGGAGCAGTTCTTC.

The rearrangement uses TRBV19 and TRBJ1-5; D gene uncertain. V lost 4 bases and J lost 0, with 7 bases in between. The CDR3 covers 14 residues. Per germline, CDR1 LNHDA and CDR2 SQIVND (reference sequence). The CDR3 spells CASSTRVSNQPQHF. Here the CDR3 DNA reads TGTGCCAGTAGTACTCGAGTTAGCAATCAGCCCCAGCATTTT.

The CDR3 nucleotides read TGTGCCAGCAGCTTAGATACAGGGGTGCCGGCCGGGGAGCTGTTTTTT. It encodes CASSLDTGVPAGELFF. The J gene is TRBJ2-2, the V gene TRBV7-8, with TRBD1 matching over 7 bases. Per the germline V gene, CDR1 is SGHVS and CDR2 is FQNEAQ. The CDR3 loop spans 16 amino acids. Trimming took 1 base from V and 6 from J; bases not matched to a gene: 8. The full variable domain, in which reference TRBV7-8 and TRBJ2-2 provide the parts outside the CDR3, is GAGVSQSPRYKVAKRGQDVALRCDPISGHVSLFWYQQALGQGPEFLTYFQNEAQLDKSGLPSDRFFAERPEGSVSTLKIQRTQQEDSAVYLCASSLDTGVPAGELFFGEGSRLTVL.

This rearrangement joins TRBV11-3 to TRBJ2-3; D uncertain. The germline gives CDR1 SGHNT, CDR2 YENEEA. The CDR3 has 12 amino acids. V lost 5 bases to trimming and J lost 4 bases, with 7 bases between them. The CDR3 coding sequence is TGTGCCAGCAGCCTCCTTTCAGATACGCAGTATTTT. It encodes CASSLLSDTQYF.

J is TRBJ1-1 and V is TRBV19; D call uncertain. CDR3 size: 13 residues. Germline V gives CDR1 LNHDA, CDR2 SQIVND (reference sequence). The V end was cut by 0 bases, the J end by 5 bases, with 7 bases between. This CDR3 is CASSIDSVTEAFF. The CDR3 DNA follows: TGTGCCAGTAGTATAGACTCAGTGACTGAAGCTTTCTTT.

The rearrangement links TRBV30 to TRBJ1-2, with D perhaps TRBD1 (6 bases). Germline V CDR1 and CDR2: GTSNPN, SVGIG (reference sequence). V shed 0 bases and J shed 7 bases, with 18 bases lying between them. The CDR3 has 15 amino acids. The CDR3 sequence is CAWSVRGGGRRGYTF. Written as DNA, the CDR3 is TGTGCCTGGAGTGTACGCGGCGGGGGGCGACGTGGCTACACCTTC.

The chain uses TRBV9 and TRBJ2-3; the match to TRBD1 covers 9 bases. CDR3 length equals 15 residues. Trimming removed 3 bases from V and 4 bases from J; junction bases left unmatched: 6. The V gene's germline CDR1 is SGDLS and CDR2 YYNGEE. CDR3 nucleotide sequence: TGTGCCAGCAGCGAGAGGACAGGGGTGGCAGATACGCAGTATTTT. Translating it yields CASSERTGVADTQYF.

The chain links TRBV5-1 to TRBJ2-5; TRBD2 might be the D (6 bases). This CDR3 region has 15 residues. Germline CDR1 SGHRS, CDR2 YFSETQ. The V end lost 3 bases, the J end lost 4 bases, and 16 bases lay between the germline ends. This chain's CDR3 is CASSWGVGARETQYF. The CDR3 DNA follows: TGCGCCAGCAGCTGGGGGGTAGGGGCGAGAGAGACCCAGTACTTC.

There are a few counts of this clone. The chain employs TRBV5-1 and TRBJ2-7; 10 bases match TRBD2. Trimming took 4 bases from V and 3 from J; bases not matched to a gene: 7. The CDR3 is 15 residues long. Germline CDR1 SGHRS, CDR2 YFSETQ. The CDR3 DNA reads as TGCGCCAGCAGCCGAAACCCTAGCGGGGGCTACGAGCAGTACTTC. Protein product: CASSRNPSGGYEQYF.

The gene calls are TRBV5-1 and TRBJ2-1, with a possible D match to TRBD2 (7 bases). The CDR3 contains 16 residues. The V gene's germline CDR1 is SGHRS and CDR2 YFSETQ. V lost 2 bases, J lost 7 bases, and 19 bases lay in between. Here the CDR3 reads CASSFVTGGLGNEQFF. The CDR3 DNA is TGCGCCAGCAGCTTTGTGACCGGGGGGCTTGGGAATGAGCAGTTCTTC. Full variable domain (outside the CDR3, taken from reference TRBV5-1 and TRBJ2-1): KAGVTQTPRYLIKTRGQQVTLSCSPISGHRSVSWYQQTPGQGLQFLFEYFSETQRNKGNFPGRFSGRQFSNSRSEMNVSTLELGDSALYLCASSFVTGGLGNEQFFGPGTRLTVL.

The CDR3 spells CASSLVRGAHEQFF. CDR3 DNA: TGCGCCAGCAGCTTGGTACGGGGGGCCCATGAGCAGTTCTTC. The genes are TRBV5-1 and TRBJ2-1, with D tentatively TRBD2 (7 bases). CDR1 is SGHRS and CDR2 is YFSETQ in the germline V gene. CDR3 length equals 14 residues. V gave up 0 bases and J gave up 8 bases, with 12 bases separating them.

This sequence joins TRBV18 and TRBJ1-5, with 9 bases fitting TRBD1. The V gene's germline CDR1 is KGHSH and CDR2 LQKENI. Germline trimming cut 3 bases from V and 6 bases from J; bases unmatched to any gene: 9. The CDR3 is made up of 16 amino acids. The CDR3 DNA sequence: TGTGCCAGCTCACCCTCACAGGGGGCAGGGTCTCAGCCCCAGCATTTT. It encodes CASSPSQGAGSQPQHF.

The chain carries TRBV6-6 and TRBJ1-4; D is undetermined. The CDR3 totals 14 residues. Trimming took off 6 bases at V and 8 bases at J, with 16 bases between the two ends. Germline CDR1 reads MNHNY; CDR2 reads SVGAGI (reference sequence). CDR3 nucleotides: TGTGCCAGCAGGCTCGACGGAGATGGAGAAAAACTGTTTTTT. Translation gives CASRLDGDGEKLFF.

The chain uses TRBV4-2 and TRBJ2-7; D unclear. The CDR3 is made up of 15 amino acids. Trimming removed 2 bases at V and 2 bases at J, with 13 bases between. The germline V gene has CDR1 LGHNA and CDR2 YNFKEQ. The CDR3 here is CASSQNPTGTYEQYF. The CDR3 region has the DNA TGTGCCAGCAGCCAAAACCCGACTGGAACCTACGAGCAGTACTTC.

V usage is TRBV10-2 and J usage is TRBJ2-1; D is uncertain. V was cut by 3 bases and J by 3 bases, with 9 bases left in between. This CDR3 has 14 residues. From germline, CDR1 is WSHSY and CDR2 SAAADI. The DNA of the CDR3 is TGCGCCAGCAGTGACGGCGGCAACTACAATGAGCAGTTCTTC. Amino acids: CASSDGGNYNEQFF.